This T cell receptor beta chain was found in a study of vaccination effects on CD4 cells after COVID-19. Study-level results: Vaccine- and infection-induced clones showed marked clonal contraction late following vaccination.

The length of the CDR3 is 16 residues. Trimming pared 3 bases from V and 0 bases from J, leaving 13 bases between. Germline values: CDR1 SGHNT, CDR2 YYREEE (reference sequence). ViraFEST assay sequencing came after antigen-specific CD4+ T cells were expanded with viral peptide pools. Subsequent to 10 days of culture, CD4+ T cells were isolated. This person's SARS-CoV-2 infection, confirmed by PCR, occurred between March and December 2020. An HIV-1 Nef peptide pool was employed for negative control culture. Method: immunoSEQ multiplex PCR; TCRdb's copy keeps in-frame clones and lacks some. This sample has roughly 73,000 clones, with under 85% found just once. For this clone: The antigen remains unidentified.

The sequence was collected from a human donor who had a prior SARS-CoV-2 infection. V gene TRBV5-4 combines with J gene TRBJ1-3, with D perhaps TRBD1 (6 bases). This sample comprised CD4+ T cells from PBMCs cultured with HIV peptides, obtained before COVID-19 vaccination. Indicated subset: HIV-1 Nef peptide pool negative control/reference culture. This CDR3 is CASSSGQTSSGNTIYF. The CDR3 coding sequence is TGTGCCAGCAGCTCGGGACAAACCAGCTCTGGAAACACCATATATTTT.